The clone carrying this T cell receptor (beta chain) was seen many times. Newly diagnosed hyperthyroidism donors, aged 18 to 65, duration under 2 months. Other autoimmune diseases, uncontrolled infections, pregnancy or lactation led to the exclusion of patients. From RNA, the CDR3 regions of TCR beta chains were amplified and sequenced. First-round RT-PCR with HTBI primers preceded a second-round multiplex PCR. TCRdb processed the multiplex PCR reads anew with MiXCR; each CDR3 protein has one entry. The sample includes 500,000 to 700,000 distinct CDR3 sequences, 20% to 25% seen only once; the top ten take more than 5.5%. The data were taken from a study of Graves' ophthalmopathy and Graves' hyperthyroidism. The source is a woman younger than 35 with stable Graves' hyperthyroidism. Some clones in this sample may be carry-over from other donors' samples. What was sequenced was peripheral blood.

For the CDR3, the DNA is TGTGCCAGCAACCCCCGGGGGGGGCTCATGAACACTGAAGCTTTCTTT. Its protein product is CASNPRGGLMNTEAFF. V usage is TRBV6-2 or TRBV6-3 and J usage is TRBJ1-1; D may be TRBD1 (6 bases). The CDR3 extends over 16 amino acids. V was clipped by 7 bases and J by 0 bases, with 18 bases between them. Germline-derived CDR1 and CDR2 are MNHEY and SVGEGT.